Presented here are 7 T cell receptor beta chains from one specimen sequenced in a study of blood T cell repertoires in COVID-19. The assay was immunoSEQ multiplex PCR, and TCRdb's table has in-frame clones only and misses some. The sample holds 250,000 to 400,000 clones, roughly 89% seen once. The material sequenced was PBMCs or T cells enriched from blood (not recorded which). Source of these receptors: a man between 60 and 70 years old who had recovered from COVID-19.

This clone was seen a single time. The V and J genes are TRBV5-4 and TRBJ1-2; the D is unclear. The CDR3 runs 14 residues. Germline values: CDR1 SGHNT, CDR2 YYREEE (reference sequence). The V end lost 4 bases, the J end lost 4 bases, and 14 bases lay between the germline ends. The CDR3 bases are TGTGCCAGCAGCACGACAAGTAGTAGCTATGGCTACACCTTC. It translates to CASSTTSSSYGYTF.

Turning to this clone: The sample carries other DNA sequences with the same CDR3. The V and J genes are TRBV18 and TRBJ2-7, with D tentatively TRBD1 (6 bases). CDR1 and CDR2 (germline): KGHSH, LQKENI. The CDR3 totals 13 residues. Trimming took 6 bases from V and 3 from J, leaving 12 bases between them. The CDR3, as DNA: TGTGCCAGCTCGCCCGGGACAAACTACGAGCAGTACTTC. This encodes CASSPGTNYEQYF.

This chain uses TRBV9 with TRBJ2-3; perhaps TRBD1 as D (5 bases). V was cut by 4 bases and J by 0 bases, with 12 bases left in between. Germline V lookup: CDR1 SGDLS, CDR2 YYNGEE. CDR3 length: 15 amino acids. CDR3 in amino acids: CASSFDSLSTDTQYF. As DNA, the CDR3 is TGTGCCAGCAGCTTCGACAGTCTCAGCACAGATACGCAGTATTTT.

V gene TRBV7-2 combines with J gene TRBJ2-1, with 11 positions matching TRBD2. The CDR3 runs to 16 residues. The V gene's germline CDR1 is SGHTA and CDR2 FQGNSA. V shed 5 bases and J 9 bases; nucleotides not matched to a gene: 12. CDR3 protein: CASSRGGLAGGSEQFF. DNA for the CDR3: TGTGCCAGCAGCCGGGGCGGCCTAGCGGGAGGCTCTGAGCAGTTCTTC.

The gene calls are TRBV21-1 and TRBJ2-1; the D call in the table, TRBD2, was not verified against the DNA. TRBV21-1 is an annotated pseudogene. The CDR3 length is 18 residues. The CDR3 reads CASSKGLASGRAGNEQFF. CDR3 nucleotides: TGTGCCAGCAGCAAAGGCTTGGCTAGCGGGAGGGCAGGCAATGAGCAGTTCTTC.

This chain joins TRBV7-2 and TRBJ1-1; D is possibly TRBD1 (6 bases). This CDR3 is built from 12 residues. V was shortened by 6 bases and J by 6 bases, with 11 bases between the two germline ends. Germline CDR1 SGHTA, CDR2 FQGNSA. CDR3 sequence (DNA): TGTGCCAGCAGATTACAGGGTCCTGAAGCTTTCTTT. Its protein is CASRLQGPEAFF.

This clone was counted between two and nine times. The V gene is TRBV28, the J gene TRBJ1-5; D is ambiguous. V lost 6 bases and J 1 base, leaving 13 bases between the germline ends. Germline V lookup: CDR1 MDHEN, CDR2 SYDVKM. The CDR3 is made up of 15 amino acids. The CDR3 DNA reads TGTGCCAGCAGCTCTGCGGGCGGAAGCAATCAGCCCCAGCATTTT. Protein sequence: CASSSAGGSNQPQHF.